This T cell receptor beta chain was obtained from a study of blood T cell repertoires in COVID-19. The germline V gene encodes CDR1 SNHLY and CDR2 FYNNEI. V was clipped by 6 bases and J by 0 bases; unmatched bases: 12. The CDR3 length is 17 residues. Original methodology: By means of reference gene primer amplification, nucleated cell counts were estimated. TCRdb's copy holds only in-frame clones and misses some; the assay was immunoSEQ multiplex PCR. From that table come the V and J calls and clone size; the DNA was used to work out D and trimming. Of about 120,000 clones listed, 82% are singletons. In this sample, this clone turned up once.

The J gene is TRBJ2-3, the V gene TRBV2, with 7 bases lining up with TRBD1. The sequenced sample was peripheral blood. The TCR comes from a man between 65 and 85 years old with acute or convalescent COVID-19. Written as DNA, the CDR3 is TGTGCCAGCAGACCCCTCAGGGGGATTGAGAGCACAGATACGCAGTATTTT. Protein product: CASRPLRGIESTDTQYF. The entire variable domain, with the rest obtained from reference TRBV2 and TRBJ2-3, is as follows: EPEVTQTPSHQVTQMGQEVILRCVPISNHLYFYWYRQILGQKVEFLVSFYNNEISEKSEIFDDQFSVERPDGSNFTLKIRSTKLEDSAMYFCASRPLRGIESTDTQYFGPGTRLTVL.